The clone carrying this T cell receptor beta chain was counted a few times. Its antigen is unknown. The length of the CDR3 is 17 residues. Trimming removed 2 bases at V and 7 bases at J, with 24 bases between. Germline V CDR1 and CDR2: MDHEN, SYDVKM. The sample is drawn from a study of naive and memory T cell subsets. Points from the study as a whole: Naive repertoires, especially CD8, held a few larger clonotypes, possibly memory cells re-expressing CD45RA.

Both TRBC1 and TRBC2 were covered by a beta constant-region primer of two equimolar oligonucleotides. Ligated cDNA was amplified by four rounds of PCR with nested alpha and beta constant-region primers and SP2. From the UMI-ligation and nested PCR reads, TCRdb called clonotypes with MiXCR, one entry per CDR3 protein. The sample lists around 93,000 distinct CDR3 sequences, around 11% occurring once. The TCR was taken from a human donor in good health. Source material: naive CD4+ T cells from blood. The chain is built from TRBV28 and TRBJ2-7; TRBD2 is a possible D gene (6 bases). This chain's CDR3 is CASSLISGWARGTEQYF. In DNA, the CDR3 is TGTGCCAGCAGTTTAATTAGCGGTTGGGCTAGGGGAACGGAGCAGTACTTC.